The clone carrying this T cell receptor (beta chain) was counted only a few times. Its antigen remains unidentified. This entry comes from a study of cytomegalovirus exposure and HLA in healthy donors. The overall study: Most donors, just over 80% of a few hundred genotyped, fell in the Caucasian-associated ancestry cluster. Findings and limits, study-wide: A later analysis linked a missense DCLRE1C variant to TCR beta V- and J-gene trimming. Roughly uniform sequencing depth across donors was assumed, possibly incorrectly.

Use of 60 Vbeta and 13 Jbeta primers characterized the PCR. Using immunoSEQ multiplex PCR, the repertoire was profiled, and TCRdb retains in-frame clones only, with some absent. Counted here are 140,000 to 150,000 clones, less than 10% occurring once; the ten biggest clones make up less than 2%. The sequencing sample was made of PBMCs. This clonotype was obtained from a man in his fifties in good health and CMV-seronegative.

CDR3 region: CAIRAGTGGSPDYGYTF. The CDR3 bases are TGTGCCATCAGAGCCGGGACAGGGGGGTCTCCTGACTATGGCTACACCTTC. The V and J genes are TRBV10-3 and TRBJ1-2; TRBD1 agrees at 11 bases. Germline CDR1 reads ENHRY; CDR2 reads SYGVKD. The CDR3 loop spans 17 amino acids. Unmatched junction bases numbered 12, after V lost 6 bases and J lost 3 bases.